This T cell receptor (beta chain) was recorded in a study of shared clonotypes between healthy human individuals. Study-level information: Per donor, CD8 memory used one plate, CD8 naive used two, CD4 memory used three and CD4 naive used three. Overall study results and limits: Clonotype sharing among donors, it was expected, would be affected by sequencing depth. Despite large depth, rarefaction showed incomplete sorted-subset sequencing.

The table came from immunoSEQ multiplex PCR; TCRdb's copy has only in-frame clones and leaves some out. Counted here are under 1,100,000 clones, roughly 74% occurring once; the ten biggest clones make up roughly 0.65%. Recent acute infections and vaccinations were absent in the healthy HIV-negative adult donors. Of note for this clone: What it binds is unknown.

The receptor was isolated from a man aged 18 to 29 in good health. Some clones in this sample may be carry-over from other donors' samples. The sequenced material came from memory CD4+ T cells from PBMCs. Subset meaning: CD45RA-negative fraction.

CDR3 DNA: TGTGCCAGCAGTGAAGTCAGTATATCGAACACCGGGGAGCTGTTTTTT. Protein sequence: CASSEVSISNTGELFF. The chain has TRBV2 and TRBJ2-2, with D hard to call. The ends were cut back, 1 base at V and 0 bases at J, with 9 bases in the middle. Looked up from germline, CDR1 is SNHLY and CDR2 is FYNNEI. This CDR3 comprises 16 residues.